This TCR beta chain appears in the sequencing data of a study of patients and donors after allogeneic stem cell transplantation. The V end was cut by 4 bases, the J end by 5 bases, with 16 bases between. The CDR3 is 15 residues long. Germline CDR1 is LGHNA and CDR2 is YNFKEQ. TCRdb redid the calling of the RT-PCR reads with MiXCR, one entry per CDR3 protein. Among some 880,000 distinct CDR3 sequences listed, under 20% were seen once. The TCR comes from a human donor who was either an allogeneic HSCT recipient or a stem cell or donor lymphocyte infusion donor (not recorded which). It is not recorded whose cells these are; they may come from a transplant donor. The sequencing input was blood, either unsorted or a sorted T cell fraction (not recorded which). This chain joins TRBV4-2 and TRBJ2-3; possibly TRBD1 or TRBD2 for D (7 bases each). The CDR3, as DNA: TGTGCCAGCAGCCCAGGGGGGAGGGGTAAAGATACGCAGTATTTT. This gives the protein CASSPGGRGKDTQYF.